Presented here are 11 T cell receptor beta chains from one specimen sequenced in a study of blood T cell repertoires in COVID-19. TCRdb keeps only in-frame clones here, not all; method: immunoSEQ multiplex PCR. The sample has over 250,000 clones, around 87% seen once; the top ten hold under 3%. The specimen sequenced was PBMCs or T cells enriched from blood (not recorded which). All receptors derive from a woman under 30 who had recovered from COVID-19.

CDR3 amino acids: CASSIGEVEAFF. As DNA, the CDR3 is TGTGCCAGTAGTATAGGGGAGGTCGAAGCTTTCTTT. The chain has TRBV19 and TRBJ1-1; no definite D call. V shed 1 base and J shed 8 bases, with 8 bases lying between them. This CDR3 comprises 12 residues. The germline V gene encodes CDR1 LNHDA and CDR2 SQIVND (reference sequence).

In this sample, this clone turned up once. The J gene is TRBJ2-3, the V gene TRBV9; tentative D call: TRBD1 (6 bases). The V and J ends lost 4 bases and 3 bases respectively, with 18 bases between them. CDR3 length: 16 residues. Germline V lookup: CDR1 SGDLS, CDR2 YYNGEE. The CDR3 protein is CASSPGLGAGTDTQYF. The DNA of the CDR3 is TGTGCCAGCAGCCCGGGTTTGGGGGCTGGTACAGATACGCAGTATTTT. The full variable domain, completed using reference TRBV9 and TRBJ2-3, is DSGVTQTPKHLITATGQRVTLRCSPRSGDLSVYWYQQSLDQGLQFLIQYYNGEERAKGNILERFSAQQFPDLHSELNLSSLELGDSALYFCASSPGLGAGTDTQYFGPGTRLTVL.

This chain uses TRBV5-6 with TRBJ1-6; D not resolved. CDR3 length equals 15 residues. The germline gives CDR1 SGHDT, CDR2 YYEEEE. Trimming left V 2 bases short and J 0 bases short, with 6 bases between. The CDR3 DNA sequence: TGTGCCAGCAGCTTTATGAGCTCCTATAATTCACCCCTCCACTTT. Translation: CASSFMSSYNSPLHF.

This clone has a handful of counts. The chain carries TRBV7-6 and TRBJ2-6, with TRBD1 identical over 9 bases. V shed 0 bases and J 3 bases; nucleotides not matched to a gene: 12. The length of the CDR3 is 20 residues. Germline CDR1 reads SGHVS; CDR2 reads FNYEAQ. CDR3 amino acids: CASSLAPLGTGFVGANVLTF. CDR3 bases: TGTGCCAGCAGCTTAGCGCCGTTGGGGACAGGGTTCGTTGGGGCCAACGTCCTGACTTTC.

The chain links TRBV7-3 to TRBJ1-1, with TRBD1 matching over 7 bases. From germline, CDR1 is SGHTA and CDR2 FQGTGA. The V and J ends lost 5 bases and 6 bases, in that order; junction bases with no gene match: 15. This CDR3 contains 16 residues. The CDR3 is CASSPGGYRGASEAFF. The CDR3 nucleotides read TGTGCCAGCAGCCCCGGGGGATACAGGGGCGCATCTGAAGCTTTCTTT.

This chain links TRBV7-8 with TRBJ2-7; D might be TRBD2 (6 bases). Germline V gene data show CDR1 as SGHVS and CDR2 as FQNEAQ. With 5 bases removed from V and 2 bases from J, the gap between germline ends came to 16 bases. The CDR3 has 15 residues. The CDR3 reads CASSPMGGTAYEQYF. The CDR3 region has the DNA TGTGCCAGCAGCCCCATGGGGGGAACCGCCTACGAGCAGTACTTC.

The chain has TRBV7-9 and TRBJ2-2; 12 nucleotides match TRBD2. CDR1 is SEHNR, CDR2 FQNEAQ, per germline (reference sequence). With 7 bases clipped from V and 7 bases from J, the junction kept 7 bases outside the gene matches. This CDR3 contains 15 residues. The CDR3 region is CASTLAGGLSGELFF. The CDR3 nucleotides are TGTGCCAGCACCCTAGCGGGGGGGCTCAGCGGGGAGCTGTTTTTT.

The chain is built from TRBV28 and TRBJ1-1; the match to TRBD1 covers 8 bases. V lost 2 bases, J lost 3 bases, and 2 bases stayed unmatched. The germline V gene encodes CDR1 MDHEN and CDR2 SYDVKM. The CDR3 covers 14 residues. The CDR3 bases are TGTGCCAGCAGTTTACGACAGGGGCACACTGAAGCTTTCTTT. It encodes CASSLRQGHTEAFF. Full variable domain (outside the CDR3, taken from reference TRBV28 and TRBJ1-1): DVKVTQSSRYLVKRTGEKVFLECVQDMDHENMFWYRQDPGLGLRLIYFSYDVKMKEKGDIPEGYSVSREKKERFSLILESASTNQTSMYLCASSLRQGHTEAFFGQGTRLTVV.

The rearrangement links TRBV5-1 to TRBJ1-1; unclear D gene. Germline-derived CDR1 and CDR2 are SGHRS and YFSETQ. Trimming left V 3 bases short and J 5 bases short, with 17 bases between. CDR3 length equals 15 residues. The CDR3 DNA follows: TGCGCCAGCAGCTCCGAGCAGGCCGGCTGGACTGAAGCTTTCTTT. Its translation is CASSSEQAGWTEAFF.

This chain links TRBV9 with TRBJ2-3, with 9 bases aligning to TRBD2. The length of the CDR3 is 18 residues. With V trimmed by 4 bases and J by 0 bases, 12 bases remained unmatched. Germline CDR1 SGDLS, CDR2 YYNGEE. For the CDR3, the DNA is TGTGCCAGCAGCCCCCCCGGGCGGGGGGGTACTAGCACAGATACGCAGTATTTT. This codes for CASSPPGRGGTSTDTQYF.

The chain is built from TRBV19 and TRBJ1-5; D is unclear. This CDR3 contains 15 residues. Trimming shortened V by 3 bases and J by 0 bases, and 9 bases separated the two germline ends. Looked up from germline, CDR1 is LNHDA and CDR2 is SQIVND (reference sequence). The CDR3 DNA reads as TGTGCCAGTAGTATGGCGGGTGATAGCAATCAGCCCCAGCATTTT. Protein: CASSMAGDSNQPQHF.